Following are 32 T cell receptor beta chains from one sample sequenced in a study of T cell responses to AZD1222 COVID-19 vaccine. Clones were sequenced by immunoSEQ multiplex PCR, and TCRdb holds only the in-frame ones, with some missing. The profile shows roughly 180,000 clones, around 93% of them singletons. The sequencing here drew on peripheral blood, taken 28 days after the second dose of the MenACWY control vaccine. These receptors came from an adult who received the MenACWY meningococcal vaccine as a control.

The chain joins TRBV19 to TRBJ2-5; the D gene is possibly TRBD2 (6 bases). The V end lost 1 base, the J end lost 4 bases, and 10 bases lay between the germline ends. Germline V gene sequence: CDR1 LNHDA, CDR2 SQIVND (reference sequence). CDR3 length equals 14 residues. CDR3 in amino acids: CASSIARERETQYF. As DNA, the CDR3 is TGTGCCAGTAGTATAGCCCGGGAGCGAGAGACCCAGTACTTC.

The rearrangement joins TRBV12-3 or TRBV12-4 to TRBJ1-3; a possible D gene is TRBD1 (5 bases). The CDR3 contains 12 residues. Trimming took off 10 bases at V and 4 bases at J, with 11 bases between the two ends. The CDR3 coding sequence is TGTGCCACCGACAGTGCCGGAAACACCATATATTTT. Translated, it gives CATDSAGNTIYF.

The V gene is TRBV5-1, the J gene TRBJ1-1; possible D gene TRBD1, 5 bases. There are 13 residues in the CDR3. V was trimmed by 6 bases and J by 1 base, leaving 10 bases between them. CDR1 SGHRS and CDR2 YFSETQ come from the germline V gene. This chain's CDR3 is CASTQGPNTEAFF. DNA for the CDR3: TGCGCCAGCACTCAGGGACCGAACACTGAAGCTTTCTTT.

The genes are TRBV6-1 and TRBJ1-3, with 8 nucleotides matching TRBD1. Germline assignment: CDR1 MNHNS and CDR2 SASEGT. Trimming removed 3 bases from V and 9 bases from J; junction bases left unmatched: 10. This CDR3 is 15 amino acids long. The CDR3 is CASSDYRGRLGTIYF. The CDR3 nucleotides are TGTGCCAGCAGTGATTACAGGGGGAGGCTCGGCACCATATATTTT.

This rearrangement joins TRBV27 to TRBJ2-4; no reliable D call. This CDR3 contains 13 residues. The germline gives CDR1 MNHEY, CDR2 SMNVEV (reference sequence). V shed 2 bases and J shed 1 base, with 3 bases lying between them. CDR3 residues: CASSLTAKNIQYF. In DNA, the CDR3 is TGTGCCAGCAGTTTAACGGCCAAAAACATTCAGTACTTC.

As DNA, the CDR3 is TGTGCCAGTAGTATTAGGCGGGAGTTGGGGGATCAGCCCCAGCATTTT. Translated, it gives CASSIRRELGDQPQHF. The V call is TRBV19, the J call TRBJ1-5, with D possibly being TRBD1 (5 bases). CDR1 and CDR2 from the germline V gene are LNHDA and SQIVND (reference sequence). Trimming took off 3 bases at V and 5 bases at J, with 17 bases between the two ends. CDR3 length: 16 residues.

The CDR3 coding sequence is TGTGCCACCAGGAGTAATCCGCTCCGGGGAACTGAAGCTTTCTTT. It specifies CATRSNPLRGTEAFF. The chain has TRBV15 and TRBJ1-1; D unclear. Germline values: CDR1 LNHNV, CDR2 YYDKDF (reference sequence). The V end was cut by 6 bases, the J end by 5 bases, with 19 bases between. The CDR3 runs 15 residues.

This clone occurred once. This sequence joins TRBV7-8 and TRBJ1-2; TRBD1 agrees at 9 bases. The germline V gene encodes CDR1 SGHVS and CDR2 FQNEAQ. V gave up 2 bases and J gave up 2 bases; unmatched junction bases: 9. The CDR3 is 17 residues long. DNA of the CDR3: TGTGCCAGCAGCTTACCTCCCCCGGGACAGGGAAACTATGGCTACACCTTC. It translates to CASSLPPPGQGNYGYTF.

This chain links TRBV7-2 with TRBJ2-5; 12 nucleotides match TRBD1. Germline V gene data show CDR1 as SGHTA and CDR2 as FQGNSA. CDR3 length: 15 amino acids. The V gene end was trimmed by 6 bases and the J gene end by 5 bases; junction bases not matched to a gene: 7. Here the CDR3 DNA reads TGTGCCAGCAGGTCGGGACAGGGGGCCTCTGAGACCCAGTACTTC. This encodes CASRSGQGASETQYF.

The chain employs TRBV13 and TRBJ1-3, with D possibly matching TRBD1 (5 bases). This CDR3 region has 15 residues. V lost 7 bases, J lost 4 bases, and 17 bases lay in between. Per germline, CDR1 PRHDT and CDR2 FYEKMQ (reference sequence). Here the CDR3 DNA reads TGTGCCAGCATAATAAAGGGGCTGAGGGGAAACACCATATATTTT. Encoded protein: CASIIKGLRGNTIYF.

This chain joins TRBV4-1 and TRBJ1-4; possibly TRBD1 for D (5 bases). V lost 1 base and J 3 bases, leaving 9 bases between the germline ends. This CDR3 contains 15 residues. CDR1 and CDR2 from the germline V gene are MGHRA and YSYEKL. The DNA of the CDR3 is TGCGCCAGCAGCCAAGTGGCGGGGGCTAATGAAAAACTGTTTTTT. Protein product: CASSQVAGANEKLFF.

The chain carries TRBV6-5 and TRBJ2-2; 9 bases are shared with TRBD1. Per germline, CDR1 MNHEY and CDR2 SVGAGI. The CDR3 runs to 15 residues. The J segment lost 8 bases and the V segment lost 8 bases, leaving 12 bases of the junction unmatched. The CDR3 coding sequence is TGTGCCAGCTCCCCGGGACAGGGAATGGTAGGGGAGCTGTTTTTT. The encoded protein is CASSPGQGMVGELFF.

The V call is TRBV7-9, the J call TRBJ2-3, with D possibly matching TRBD1 (5 bases). There are 16 residues in the CDR3. V was cut by 1 base and J by 3 bases, with 14 bases left in between. Germline V gene sequence: CDR1 SEHNR, CDR2 FQNEAQ (reference sequence). CDR3 protein: CASSLVQGRGTDTQYF. The CDR3 coding sequence is TGTGCCAGCAGCTTAGTCCAGGGAAGGGGAACAGATACGCAGTATTTT.

The chain uses TRBV6-6 and TRBJ2-3; D perhaps matches TRBD1 (6 bases). The CDR3 contains 14 residues. V was shortened by 10 bases and J by 0 bases, with 14 bases between the two germline ends. Germline CDR1 and CDR2: MNHNY and SVGAGI (reference sequence). The CDR3 is CATLRGGSTDTQYF. CDR3 DNA: TGTGCCACCTTACGAGGGGGTAGCACAGATACGCAGTATTTT.

This chain joins TRBV19 and TRBJ1-5; D is undetermined. This CDR3 comprises 15 residues. Germline CDR1 reads LNHDA; CDR2 reads SQIVND (reference sequence). Trimming removed 3 bases from V and 1 base from J, with 10 bases in between. The CDR3 loop is CASSILSPSNQPQHF. As DNA, the CDR3 is TGTGCCAGTAGTATCCTTTCGCCAAGCAATCAGCCCCAGCATTTT. The whole variable domain, filled in from reference TRBV19 and TRBJ1-5, reads DGGITQSPKYLFRKEGQNVTLSCEQNLNHDAMYWYRQDPGQGLRLIYYSQIVNDFQKGDIAEGYSVSREKKESFPLTVTSAQKNPTAFYLCASSILSPSNQPQHFGDGTRLSIL.

This chain links TRBV7-3 with TRBJ2-6; 9 bases map to TRBD1. This CDR3 spans 17 amino acids. V lost 4 bases, J lost 1 base, and 5 bases stayed unmatched. In germline, CDR1 is SGHTA, CDR2 FQGTGA. In nucleotides, the CDR3 is TGTGCCAGCAGCTCACAGGGGGCGCGGTCTGGGGCCAACGTCCTGACTTTC. It codes for CASSSQGARSGANVLTF.

This chain joins TRBV30 and TRBJ1-4, with 10 bases aligning to TRBD1. The V segment lost 7 bases and the J segment 8 bases; nucleotides outside the gene matches: 7. Per the germline V gene, CDR1 is GTSNPN and CDR2 is SVGIG (reference sequence). The CDR3 is 13 amino acids. CDR3 nucleotide sequence: TGTGCCTTCGCGCGGGACAGGGGAGAAAAACTGTTTTTT. Amino acids: CAFARDRGEKLFF.

This clone was detected once. Different DNA sequences within this sample yield the same CDR3. V and J are TRBV28 and TRBJ1-3, with a tentative D call TRBD1 (5 bases). V gave up 5 bases and J gave up 0 bases, with 8 bases separating them. Germline CDR1 MDHEN, CDR2 SYDVKM. The CDR3 runs 14 residues. The CDR3 nucleotides read TGTGCCAGCAGTACTACAGGCTCTGGAAACACCATATATTTT. As protein: CASSTTGSGNTIYF.

This chain connects TRBV3-1 (or the pseudogene TRBV3-2) to TRBJ1-2; D is possibly TRBD1 (6 bases). The CDR3 extends over 14 amino acids. Germline V gives CDR1 LGHDT, CDR2 YNNKEL (reference sequence). V dropped 0 bases and J dropped 8 bases, with 13 bases sitting between them. CDR3 nucleotides: TGTGCCAGCAGCCAAGATCAGGGCAGGGGCGGCTACACCTTC. Its translation is CASSQDQGRGGYTF.

The chain uses TRBV12-3 or TRBV12-4 and TRBJ1-6, with a weak D call TRBD1 (5 bases). The CDR3 consists of 13 residues. The V end was cut by 3 bases, the J end by 10 bases, with 10 bases between. CDR3 sequence reads: CASSFKGLSPLHF. The DNA of the CDR3 is TGTGCCAGCAGTTTCAAGGGACTATCACCCCTCCACTTT.

The gene calls are TRBV2 and TRBJ2-5; D may be TRBD1 (5 bases). This CDR3 comprises 14 residues. Germline assignment: CDR1 SNHLY and CDR2 FYNNEI. Trimming removed 8 bases at V and 3 bases at J, with 16 bases between. CDR3 sequence: CASVFAAGKETQYF. For the CDR3, the DNA is TGTGCCAGCGTATTCGCGGCAGGGAAAGAGACCCAGTACTTC.

The genes are TRBV5-1 and TRBJ2-5; D is undetermined. V lost 0 bases, J lost 1 base, and 7 bases lay in between. The CDR3 spans 14 residues. Looked up from germline, CDR1 is SGHRS and CDR2 is YFSETQ. Here the CDR3 reads CASSLEDGQETQYF. CDR3 sequence (DNA): TGCGCCAGCAGCTTGGAGGACGGCCAAGAGACCCAGTACTTC.

As DNA, the CDR3 is TGTGCCAGCAGTTTATCGGTTACAATGAACACTGAAGCTTTCTTT. Encoded protein: CASSLSVTMNTEAFF. This chain joins TRBV27 and TRBJ1-1; D is ambiguous. Germline CDR1 reads MNHEY; CDR2 reads SMNVEV (reference sequence). The V end was cut by 0 bases, the J end by 0 bases, with 8 bases between. The CDR3 is 15 amino acids.

The rearrangement uses TRBV6-5 and TRBJ2-1; TRBD2 agrees at 8 bases. The CDR3 covers 13 residues. Germline CDR1 and CDR2: MNHEY and SVGAGI. The J segment lost 9 bases and the V segment lost 7 bases, leaving 8 bases of the junction unmatched. This CDR3 reads CASTAGALSEQFF. Here the CDR3 DNA reads TGTGCCAGCACAGCGGGGGCCTTAAGTGAGCAGTTCTTC.

Regarding this clone: Its ends do not fully match the called genes, so a read error is possible. The chain combines TRBV6-5 with TRBJ1-1; 9 bases are shared with TRBD1. This CDR3 contains 15 residues. Germline CDR1 is MNHEY and CDR2 is SVGAGI. CDR3 coding DNA: TGTGCCAGCAGTCCTACAGGGGGCCTGGACACTGAAGTTTTCTTT. This translates into CASSPTGGLDTEVFF.

The chain links TRBV6-2 or TRBV6-3 to TRBJ2-5; 14 bases agree with TRBD2. Germline lookup yields CDR1 MNHEY and CDR2 SVGEGT. With 0 bases clipped from V and 8 bases from J, the junction kept 2 bases outside the gene matches. CDR3 length: 15 residues. The CDR3 bases are TGTGCCAGCAGTTACTCGGGACTAGCGGGGGTTACCCAGTACTTC. Translating it yields CASSYSGLAGVTQYF.

V and J are TRBV6-1 and TRBJ1-2, with 7 bases matching TRBD1. In germline, CDR1 is MNHNS, CDR2 SASEGT. This CDR3 region has 16 residues. V lost 4 bases, J lost 5 bases, and 13 bases stayed unmatched. The CDR3 region is CASSGSSGTDEYGYTF. As DNA, the CDR3 is TGTGCCAGCAGTGGATCTTCCGGGACAGACGAGTATGGCTACACCTTC.

This clone was seen just once. The chain uses TRBV4-3 and TRBJ1-2, with 7 bases identical to TRBD1. The germline V gene has CDR1 LGHNA and CDR2 YSLEER. V was pared by 0 bases and J by 5 bases, with 12 bases of the junction left unmatched. The length of the CDR3 is 17 residues. The CDR3 nucleotides read TGCGCCAGCAGCCAAGAGCAGGGTGGCAGGGGGTTATATGGCTACACCTTC. This gives the protein CASSQEQGGRGLYGYTF.

This clone was seen only once. The genes are TRBV5-6 and TRBJ1-2, with 8 nucleotides matching TRBD1. Trimming removed 4 bases from V and 3 bases from J; junction bases left unmatched: 5. The CDR3 spans 14 residues. Germline loops: CDR1 SGHDT, CDR2 YYEEEE. This chain's CDR3 is CASSQGQAHYGYTF. The CDR3 nucleotides are TGTGCCAGCAGCCAGGGACAGGCCCACTATGGCTACACCTTC.

The chain has TRBV5-1 and TRBJ2-7; 7 bases are a match to TRBD1. Germline values: CDR1 SGHRS, CDR2 YFSETQ. The CDR3 contains 12 residues. V trimming: 5 bases; J trimming: 7 bases; junction bases outside the gene matches: 6. The CDR3 bases are TGCGCCAGCAGTTTTAACAGGGGAGAGCAGTACTTC. Translating gives CASSFNRGEQYF.

The chain links TRBV28 to TRBJ1-5, with D possibly matching TRBD1 (6 bases). The V and J ends lost 5 bases and 6 bases respectively, with 14 bases between them. The CDR3 totals 14 residues. The V gene's germline CDR1 is MDHEN and CDR2 SYDVKM. CDR3 DNA: TGTGCCAGCAGTAAAGCTCAGGGGAGTCAGCCCCAGCATTTT. It specifies CASSKAQGSQPQHF.

The chain joins TRBV18 to TRBJ1-2; 7 bases are a match to TRBD1. Germline V gene lookup returns CDR1 KGHSH and CDR2 LQKENI. The V gene end was trimmed by 5 bases and the J gene end by 6 bases; junction bases not matched to a gene: 9. The CDR3 is made up of 14 amino acids. CDR3 sequence reads: CASSTRQGEDGYTF. CDR3 bases: TGTGCCAGCTCAACCCGACAGGGAGAGGATGGCTACACCTTC.